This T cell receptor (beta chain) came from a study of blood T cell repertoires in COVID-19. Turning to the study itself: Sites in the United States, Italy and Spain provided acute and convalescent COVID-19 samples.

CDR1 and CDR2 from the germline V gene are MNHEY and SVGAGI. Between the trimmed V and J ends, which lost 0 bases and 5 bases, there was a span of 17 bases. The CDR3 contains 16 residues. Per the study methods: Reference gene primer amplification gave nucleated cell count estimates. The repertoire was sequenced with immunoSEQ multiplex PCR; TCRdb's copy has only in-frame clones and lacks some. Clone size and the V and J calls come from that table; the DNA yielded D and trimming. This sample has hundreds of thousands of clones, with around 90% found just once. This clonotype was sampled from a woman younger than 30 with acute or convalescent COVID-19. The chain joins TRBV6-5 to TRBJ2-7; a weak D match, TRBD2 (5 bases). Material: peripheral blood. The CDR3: CASSYSTAGGGHEQYF. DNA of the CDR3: TGTGCCAGCAGTTACTCGACGGCGGGCGGAGGCCACGAGCAGTACTTC.